A single sample gave rise to the 26 T cell receptor beta chains below, sequenced in a study of T cells after yellow fever vaccination. TCRdb itself ran the 5' RACE reads through MiXCR, one entry per CDR3 protein. The top ten clones hold about 16% of a sample with 500,000 to 650,000 distinct CDR3 sequences, 9% to 15% of them seen once. Sequenced material: PBMCs, taken on the day of the yellow fever booster vaccination. Receptor source: a young man who received the YFV17D yellow fever vaccine.

This chain links TRBV20-1 with TRBJ2-7; TRBD2 aligns across 10 bases. The CDR3 runs 15 residues. Germline assignment: CDR1 DFQATT and CDR2 SNEGSKA (reference sequence). The ends lost 1 base at V and 6 bases at J; junction bases unmatched: 9. CDR3 DNA sequence: TGCAGTGCTAGAGCCCCGGGACTAGCGACAAGCGAGCAGTACTTC. Translation gives CSARAPGLATSEQYF.

The sample holds a few counts of this clonotype. The CDR3 spells CASSWGTSGVYNEQFF. CDR3 sequence (DNA): TGTGCCAGCAGCTGGGGGACTAGCGGAGTCTACAATGAGCAGTTCTTC. J is TRBJ2-1 and V is TRBV5-6; 11 positions match TRBD2. Germline trimming cut 3 bases from V and 3 bases from J; bases unmatched to any gene: 5. This CDR3 has 16 residues. Germline lookup yields CDR1 SGHDT and CDR2 YYEEEE. Full variable domain (rest looked up from reference TRBV5-6 and TRBJ2-1): DAGVTQSPTHLIKTRGQQVTLRCSPKSGHDTVSWYQQALGQGPQFIFQYYEEEERQRGNFPDRFSGHQFPNYSSELNVNALLLGDSALYLCASSWGTSGVYNEQFFGPGTRLTVL.

The chain combines TRBV3-1 with TRBJ2-2; TRBD1 matches at 11 bases. Germline lookup yields CDR1 LGHDT and CDR2 YNNKEL (reference sequence). V shed 4 bases, J shed 6 bases, and the junction held 7 bases outside the gene matches. The CDR3 is 16 residues long. The CDR3 is CASSPTGQGASGELFF. The DNA of the CDR3 is TGTGCCAGCAGCCCGACTGGACAGGGGGCGTCCGGGGAGCTGTTTTTT. Full variable domain (outside the CDR3, taken from reference TRBV3-1 and TRBJ2-2): DTAVSQTPKYLVTQMGNDKSIKCEQNLGHDTMYWYKQDSKKFLKIMFSYNNKELIINETVPNRFSPKSPDKAHLNLHINSLELGDSAVYFCASSPTGQGASGELFFGEGSRLTVL.

This chain links TRBV10-3 with TRBJ1-5; no definite D call. Trimming removed 2 bases at V and 1 base at J, with 6 bases between. Germline V gene sequence: CDR1 ENHRY, CDR2 SYGVKD. The CDR3 covers 14 residues. CDR3 protein: CAISERPSNQPQHF. In DNA form, the CDR3 reads TGTGCCATCAGTGAGCGGCCCAGCAATCAGCCCCAGCATTTT.

This clonotype was recorded a few times. The rearrangement uses TRBV6-1 and TRBJ2-3; 8 bases agree with TRBD2. This CDR3 region has 18 residues. Germline V gives CDR1 MNHNS, CDR2 SASEGT. The trim removed 8 bases at V and 4 bases at J, leaving 20 bases unmatched. The CDR3 is CASSTRVSSGSTADTQYF. The CDR3 region has the DNA TGTGCCAGCTCTACGAGGGTCTCCAGCGGGAGCACGGCAGATACGCAGTATTTT.

The chain couples TRBV7-9 to TRBJ1-1, with unresolved D. The CDR3 runs to 13 residues. The V end lost 5 bases, the J end lost 0 bases, and 7 bases lay between the germline ends. The germline CDR1 and CDR2 sequences are SEHNR and FQNEAQ (reference sequence). Here the CDR3 reads CASSARLNTEAFF. CDR3 DNA sequence: TGTGCCAGCAGCGCGAGGCTGAACACTGAAGCTTTCTTT.

The sample holds a few counts of this clonotype. This chain connects TRBV7-6 to TRBJ2-7; D is perhaps TRBD1 (6 bases). There are 13 residues in the CDR3. V was cut by 5 bases and J by 4 bases, with 12 bases left in between. Germline V gene data show CDR1 as SGHVS and CDR2 as FNYEAQ. The CDR3 region is CASSPTGIYEQYF. CDR3 DNA sequence: TGTGCCAGCAGCCCCACAGGGATTTACGAGCAGTACTTC.

The rearrangement uses TRBV19 and TRBJ1-5; D is uncertain. V was trimmed by 3 bases and J by 7 bases, leaving 16 bases between them. The length of the CDR3 is 15 residues. In germline, CDR1 is LNHDA, CDR2 SQIVND (reference sequence). This CDR3 reads CASSISFGFWQPQHF. CDR3 nucleotides: TGTGCCAGTAGTATCTCTTTCGGTTTTTGGCAGCCCCAGCATTTT.

This clonotype appeared many times. The chain carries TRBV29-1 and TRBJ2-2; TRBD2 is a possible D gene (5 bases). V gave up 3 bases and J gave up 1 base, with 9 bases separating them. The germline V gene encodes CDR1 SQVTM and CDR2 ANQGSEA. The CDR3 extends over 14 amino acids. This CDR3 is CSVDGGLNTGELFF. The DNA of the CDR3 is TGCAGCGTTGATGGCGGGCTGAACACCGGGGAGCTGTTTTTT.

This clonotype was picked up a small number of times. The rearrangement uses TRBV11-1 and TRBJ2-6; 9 bases are a match to TRBD1. V lost 4 bases, J lost 0 bases, and 16 bases stayed unmatched. Germline lookup yields CDR1 SGHAT and CDR2 FQDESV (reference sequence). The CDR3 has 21 residues. The CDR3 nucleotides are TGTGCCAGCAGCTCGCACAGGGGGCGCGGAGGGTTAATCTCTGGGGCCAACGTCCTGACTTTC. Its protein is CASSSHRGRGGLISGANVLTF.

This clonotype was recorded a few times. V is TRBV5-6 and J is TRBJ2-1; TRBD2 matches at 14 bases. Germline assignment: CDR1 SGHDT and CDR2 YYEEEE. This CDR3 is 18 amino acids long. The trim removed 4 bases at V and 6 bases at J, leaving 12 bases unmatched. CDR3 sequence (DNA): TGTGCCAGCAGCCTTGGACTAGCGGGAGGCCCGGAGATCAATGAGCAGTTCTTC. Protein: CASSLGLAGGPEINEQFF. Looking up the rest from reference TRBV5-6 and TRBJ2-1 gives the full variable domain: DAGVTQSPTHLIKTRGQQVTLRCSPKSGHDTVSWYQQALGQGPQFIFQYYEEEERQRGNFPDRFSGHQFPNYSSELNVNALLLGDSALYLCASSLGLAGGPEINEQFFGPGTRLTVL.

This clonotype has only a few counts. This sequence joins TRBV5-4 and TRBJ2-7, with TRBD1 identical over 8 bases. The CDR3 has 15 amino acids. Trimming at V came to 3 bases and at J to 6 bases, leaving 11 bases not matched to a gene. Germline lookup yields CDR1 SGHNT and CDR2 YYREEE (reference sequence). The CDR3 loop is CASSWRTGFPSEQYF. DNA of the CDR3: TGTGCCAGCAGCTGGAGGACAGGGTTCCCCTCCGAGCAGTACTTC.

The chain's CDR3 is CASGFSRNQPQHF. The CDR3 bases are TGTGCCAGCGGGTTTAGCCGCAATCAGCCCCAGCATTTT. This chain uses TRBV12-3 or TRBV12-4 with TRBJ1-5; unclear D gene. Trimming removed 8 bases at V and 2 bases at J, with 10 bases between. This CDR3 is built from 13 residues.

The table lists this clonotype with a few counts. This sequence joins TRBV20-1 and TRBJ1-1, with D unclear. Per the germline V gene, CDR1 is DFQATT and CDR2 is SNEGSKA (reference sequence). The CDR3 runs 14 residues. V dropped 6 bases and J dropped 5 bases, with 19 bases sitting between them. In DNA, the CDR3 is TGCAGTGCCCCTATTTTCCACGGTACGACTGAAGCTTTCTTT. This encodes CSAPIFHGTTEAFF.

The chain employs TRBV15 and TRBJ2-1, with 7 positions matching TRBD1. The germline gives CDR1 LNHNV, CDR2 YYDKDF (reference sequence). The CDR3 is 15 residues long. V lost 5 bases, J lost 9 bases, and 13 bases stayed unmatched. CDR3 in DNA: TGTGCCACCAGCTGGGACAGACAGGGATGGGGTGAGCAGTTCTTC. Its translation: CATSWDRQGWGEQFF. Using reference TRBV15 and TRBJ2-1 for the parts outside the CDR3, the full variable domain is DAMVIQNPRYQVTQFGKPVTLSCSQTLNHNVMYWYQQKSSQAPKLLFHYYDKDFNNEADTPDNFQSRRPNTSFCFLDIRSPGLGDTAMYLCATSWDRQGWGEQFFGPGTRLTVL.

This clonotype was seen repeatedly, ten times or more. V and J are TRBV12-3 or TRBV12-4 and TRBJ1-1; tentative D call: TRBD1 (6 bases). V shed 7 bases and J shed 4 bases, with 22 bases lying between them. This CDR3 has 16 amino acids. CDR3 nucleotides: TGTGCCAGCACCGATGGGGTCAGGGGCGGGTCCACTGAAGCTTTCTTT. It translates to CASTDGVRGGSTEAFF.

V gene TRBV27 combines with J gene TRBJ2-5; TRBD1 aligns across 8 bases. Germline V gene lookup returns CDR1 MNHEY and CDR2 SMNVEV (reference sequence). This CDR3 region has 18 residues. Losses at the gene ends were 5 bases for V and 4 bases for J; bases not matched to a gene: 18. The CDR3 bases are TGTGCCAGCAGTCGCAGTATCTATCCAGGGGGCAAGGGAGAGACCCAGTACTTC. Amino acids: CASSRSIYPGGKGETQYF.

This clonotype was seen a few times. This sequence joins TRBV4-3 and TRBJ2-1, with no clear D. V lost 0 bases to trimming and J lost 7 bases, with 13 bases between them. CDR3 length equals 15 residues. Germline CDR1 LGHNA, CDR2 YSLEER. CDR3: CASSQEMSALNEQFF. Written as DNA, the CDR3 is TGCGCCAGCAGCCAAGAAATGTCGGCGCTGAATGAGCAGTTCTTC.

The gene calls are TRBV19 and TRBJ2-1; 7 positions agree with TRBD1. Germline CDR1 is LNHDA and CDR2 is SQIVND (reference sequence). The CDR3 has 15 amino acids. The trim removed 4 bases at V and 4 bases at J, leaving 7 bases unmatched. The CDR3 protein is CASSTTGSTYNEQFF. In DNA form, the CDR3 reads TGTGCCAGTAGTACGACAGGGTCTACATACAATGAGCAGTTCTTC.

Only a few counts were recorded for this clonotype. CDR3 region: CSGLTSMNTGELFF. CDR3 in DNA: TGCAGCGGGCTGACTAGCATGAACACCGGGGAGCTGTTTTTT. The chain carries TRBV29-1 and TRBJ2-2; 7 positions match TRBD2. The CDR3 loop spans 14 amino acids. Germline loops: CDR1 SQVTM, CDR2 ANQGSEA. V dropped 7 bases and J dropped 1; count of bases not matched to a gene: 6.

The V and J genes are TRBV6-1 and TRBJ1-5, with TRBD1 matching over 9 bases. Germline V CDR1 and CDR2: MNHNS, SASEGT. The J segment lost 5 bases and the V segment lost 5 bases, leaving 7 bases of the junction unmatched. This CDR3 is 15 amino acids long. The DNA of the CDR3 is TGTGCCAGCAGTCCATCCCGGGACAGGGATCAGCCCCAGCATTTT. Translated: CASSPSRDRDQPQHF.

The genes are TRBV24-1 and TRBJ2-1; D is unresolved. The CDR3 extends over 14 amino acids. The V end lost 0 bases, the J end lost 7 bases, and 9 bases lay between the germline ends. Germline values: CDR1 KGHDR, CDR2 SFDVKD. The CDR3 loop reads CATSDLSPENEQFF. The CDR3 DNA sequence: TGTGCCACCAGTGATTTGTCCCCCGAGAATGAGCAGTTCTTC.

This clonotype turned up a few times. CDR3 in amino acids: CSVRGQGSYEQYF. The CDR3 DNA reads TGCAGCGTAAGGGGACAGGGGTCCTACGAGCAGTACTTC. The V gene is TRBV29-1, the J gene TRBJ2-7; 10 nucleotides match TRBD1. Germline CDR1 SQVTM, CDR2 ANQGSEA. This CDR3 has 13 residues. The junction had 3 bases not matched to a gene; V was cut back by 6 bases and J by 1 base.

The V gene is TRBV10-3, the J gene TRBJ2-5; 8 positions agree with TRBD2. This CDR3 has 15 amino acids. Looked up from germline, CDR1 is ENHRY and CDR2 is SYGVKD. The V gene end was trimmed by 6 bases and the J gene end by 5 bases; junction bases not matched to a gene: 11. CDR3 loop: CAIRSSGNLRETQYF. The CDR3 DNA reads TGTGCCATCAGAAGTAGCGGGAACTTAAGGGAGACCCAGTACTTC.

There are many counts of this clonotype. The V and J genes are TRBV12-3 or TRBV12-4 and TRBJ2-1; possible D gene TRBD2, 6 bases. The V end was cut by 3 bases, the J end by 2 bases, with 8 bases between. This CDR3 region has 14 residues. The CDR3 here is CASSFGGAYNEQFF. The DNA for the CDR3 is TGTGCCAGCAGTTTCGGCGGGGCCTACAATGAGCAGTTCTTC.

The chain is built from TRBV20-1 and TRBJ2-7, with TRBD2 identical over 10 bases. Germline values: CDR1 DFQATT, CDR2 SNEGSKA (reference sequence). The J segment lost 2 bases and the V segment lost 1 base, leaving 8 bases of the junction unmatched. The CDR3 consists of 16 residues. The CDR3 DNA sequence: TGCAGTGCTAGAGGAGGGGGACTAGCGAAGGCCTACGAGCAGTACTTC. This translates into CSARGGGLAKAYEQYF.